These 15 T cell receptor beta chains came from one sample sequenced in a study of T cells after posttransplantation cyclophosphamide (dated by TCRdb to 2016 to 2017). Library generation was performed with the immunoSEQ multiplex PCR assay. TCRdb carries this immuneACCESS record with in-frame sequences only. Its versions omit some clonotypes, under half of them owing to an unresolved V gene in the studies checked, with the rest unexplained. The table notes approximately 41,000 clones here, none of them singletons. In total, the top ten clones hold 2.5% of the sample. Sequencing was carried out using PBMCs. These receptors were collected from a man aged 45-65 years in good health, CMV-negative, and a related stem cell transplant donor.

This clone was recorded at least ten times. The genes are TRBV5-1 and TRBJ2-7; tentatively, D is TRBD1 (6 bases). Germline CDR1 SGHRS, CDR2 YFSETQ. Trimming cost V 2 bases and J 3 bases, with 12 bases left between them. The CDR3 consists of 14 residues. CDR3 region: CASSFEDSSYEQYF. Written as DNA, the CDR3 is TGCGCCAGCAGCTTTGAGGACAGTAGCTACGAGCAGTACTTC.

This clone occurred many times. The chain has TRBV27 and TRBJ2-7; D is unresolved. The germline gives CDR1 MNHEY, CDR2 SMNVEV (reference sequence). V dropped 2 bases and J dropped 5 bases, with 10 bases sitting between them. The CDR3 sequence is 13 residues long. In DNA form, the CDR3 reads TGTGCCAGCAGTTTAGCGCTGTCGAACGAGCAGTACTTC. It encodes CASSLALSNEQYF.

At least ten counts were recorded for this clone. V usage is TRBV21-1 and J usage is TRBJ2-7; the DNA was not used to check the table's D call, TRBD1. TRBV21-1 is assigned pseudogene status. The CDR3 contains 19 residues. The CDR3 protein is CASRMDCYGQPLISYEQYF. The CDR3 region has the DNA TGTGCCAGCAGGATGGACTGCTACGGACAGCCATTAATCTCCTACGAGCAGTACTTC.

This chain links TRBV18 with TRBJ2-7, with TRBD1 matching over 10 bases. This CDR3 region has 19 residues. CDR1 and CDR2 (germline): KGHSH, LQKENI. J lost 2 bases, V lost 2 bases, and 15 bases had no gene match. The CDR3 protein is CASSPSLRSGTGAPYEQYF. The CDR3 DNA is TGTGCCAGCTCACCATCTTTAAGAAGTGGGACAGGGGCCCCCTACGAGCAGTACTTC. The full variable domain, rest sourced from reference TRBV18 and TRBJ2-7, is NAGVMQNPRHLVRRRGQEARLRCSPMKGHSHVYWYRQLPEEGLKFMVYLQKENIIDESGMPKERFSAEFPKEGPSILRIQQVVRGDSAAYFCASSPSLRSGTGAPYEQYFGPGTRLTVT.

This clone was seen many times. The chain links TRBV4-1 to TRBJ2-7, with D hard to call. Trimming shortened V by 1 base and J by 3 bases, and 7 bases separated the two germline ends. CDR1 is MGHRA and CDR2 is YSYEKL in the germline V gene. CDR3 length: 13 amino acids. The CDR3 nucleotides read TGCGCCAGCAGCCAAGGACTTGTCTACGAGCAGTACTTC. This gives the protein CASSQGLVYEQYF.

This clone was detected many times. The chain is built from TRBV29-1 and TRBJ2-3; maybe TRBD1 (6 bases). Germline V gives CDR1 SQVTM, CDR2 ANQGSEA. This CDR3 spans 15 amino acids. Deletions cut 6 bases from V and 0 bases from J, with 16 bases between. The CDR3 reads CSVELQGASTDTQYF. The CDR3 coding sequence is TGCAGCGTCGAGCTACAGGGAGCGAGCACAGATACGCAGTATTTT.

This clone has more than one count but fewer than ten. This chain links TRBV27 with TRBJ2-1; 14 bases match TRBD2. The CDR3 runs to 18 residues. Trimming removed 8 bases from V and 4 bases from J; junction bases left unmatched: 13. Germline loops: CDR1 MNHEY, CDR2 SMNVEV (reference sequence). The CDR3 loop is CASARLGTSGSMYNEQFF. The CDR3 nucleotides read TGTGCCAGCGCAAGGCTGGGGACTAGCGGGAGTATGTACAATGAGCAGTTCTTC.

This clone was seen ten or more times. The V and J genes are TRBV9 and TRBJ1-2; 7 bases match TRBD1. Per germline, CDR1 SGDLS and CDR2 YYNGEE. This CDR3 is 16 amino acids long. The V and J ends lost 4 bases and 0 bases, in that order; junction bases with no gene match: 9. Here the CDR3 reads CASSPTTGTANYGYTF. The CDR3 coding sequence is TGTGCCAGCAGCCCAACAACGGGGACAGCTAACTATGGCTACACCTTC.

This clone was counted ten times or more. The chain combines TRBV5-8 with TRBJ2-7, with 9 bases identical to TRBD1. J lost 2 bases, V lost 4 bases, and 7 bases had no gene match. This CDR3 is built from 15 residues. CDR1 is SGHTS, CDR2 YDEGEE, per germline. The CDR3 loop reads CASSPGTGSTYEQYF. The CDR3 DNA reads TGTGCCAGCAGCCCAGGGACAGGGTCAACCTACGAGCAGTACTTC.

The chain joins TRBV28 to TRBJ2-5, with 8 positions matching TRBD1. The CDR3 totals 13 residues. Per germline, CDR1 MDHEN and CDR2 SYDVKM. Losses at the gene ends were 4 bases for V and 5 bases for J; bases not matched to a gene: 3. This CDR3 is CASSSGGMETQYF. CDR3 DNA sequence: TGTGCCAGCAGTTCAGGGGGCATGGAGACCCAGTACTTC.

This sequence joins TRBV9 and TRBJ2-4; 9 bases map to TRBD2. The germline V gene has CDR1 SGDLS and CDR2 YYNGEE. Unmatched junction bases numbered 2, after V lost 0 bases and J lost 1 base. The CDR3 covers 16 residues. The CDR3: CASSVGGGAAKNIQYF. Written as DNA, the CDR3 is TGTGCCAGCAGCGTAGGCGGGGGGGCCGCCAAAAACATTCAGTACTTC.

In this sample, this clone turned up many times. This sequence joins TRBV5-6 and TRBJ1-2, with unresolved D. With 4 bases removed from V and 2 bases from J, the gap between germline ends came to 12 bases. Germline CDR1 and CDR2: SGHDT and YYEEEE. The CDR3 runs to 14 residues. In DNA form, the CDR3 reads TGTGCCAGCAGCCTGCTGACTCCCAACTATGGCTACACCTTC. Translated, it gives CASSLLTPNYGYTF.

This clone was seen ten or more times. The chain is built from TRBV5-1 and TRBJ1-5; D perhaps matches TRBD1 (6 bases). This CDR3 region has 14 residues. Trimming took 5 bases from V and 0 from J, leaving 9 bases between them. CDR1 SGHRS and CDR2 YFSETQ come from the germline V gene. The CDR3 region has the DNA TGCGCCAGCAGTCAGGACAGTAGCAATCAGCCCCAGCATTTT. It codes for CASSQDSSNQPQHF.

This clone has ten or more counts. As DNA, the CDR3 is TGTGCCAGCAGCCACTCCGGACAGGGGGTGAACACTGAAGCTTTCTTT. As protein: CASSHSGQGVNTEAFF. The chain uses TRBV4-2 and TRBJ1-1, with 10 nucleotides matching TRBD1. V lost 3 bases and J lost 0; bases outside the gene matches: 4. In germline, CDR1 is LGHNA, CDR2 YNFKEQ. This CDR3 has 16 residues.

The V gene is TRBV29-1, the J gene TRBJ2-3; 7 bases are shared with TRBD1. Germline trimming cut 3 bases from V and 2 bases from J; bases unmatched to any gene: 2. The germline V gene has CDR1 SQVTM and CDR2 ANQGSEA. The CDR3 extends over 13 amino acids. DNA for the CDR3: TGCAGCGTTGAGGGACAGAACACAGATACGCAGTATTTT. Protein sequence: CSVEGQNTDTQYF.